A single T cell receptor (beta chain) is shown here with its context. The antigen is unknown. The method was immunoSEQ multiplex PCR; TCRdb's version includes in-frame clones alone and lacks a portion of them. The data show 55,000 to 65,000 clones, approximately 89% seen once. The data stem from a study of OX40 agonist ivuxolimab in advanced cancers. Whole-study context: Dose-escalation subjects each had hepatocellular carcinoma, melanoma, renal cell or head and neck cancer. Whole-study results and caveats: The study found that CD8+ T cells averaged more expanded clones than CD4+.

The V and J ends lost 0 bases and 9 bases, in that order; junction bases with no gene match: 5. Germline V gene data show CDR1 as SGHNT and CDR2 as YYREEE (reference sequence). The CDR3 consists of 15 residues. The sample here was CD4+ or CD8+ T cells sorted from blood, taken in a trial of the OX40 agonist ivuxolimab. The sequence was collected from an adult with an advanced solid tumor such as melanoma, head and neck, liver or kidney cancer. The rearrangement links TRBV5-4 to TRBJ2-1, with TRBD2 matching over 11 bases. CDR3 nucleotides: TGTGCCAGCAGCTTGGATAGCGGGAGGGGTAGTGAGCAGTTCTTC. Translation: CASSLDSGRGSEQFF.